This T cell receptor beta chain emerged from a study of radiation and T cells in renal cell carcinoma. Produced via immunoSEQ multiplex PCR; TCRdb's table is partial and in-frame only. The sample holds under 25,000 clones, approximately 80% seen once. This clone was seen ten or more times. No antigen is known for it. General study points: Pretreatment tumor biopsies were lacking, so baseline clonotypes are unknown.

Time point here: baseline pretreatment blood. Treatment noted: 15 Gy SBRT to primary tumor, nephrectomy 4 weeks later. This renal cell carcinoma was of the clear cell type. Sample: blood, taken from a patient whose treatment included radiotherapy and nephrectomy. The receptor's source is a man in his fifties or sixties with renal cell carcinoma.

CDR3 DNA: TGTGCCAGCAGACTCATAACTAGCGGGAGTATCGATGAGCAGTTCTTC. Translating it yields CASRLITSGSIDEQFF. The chain is built from TRBV7-2 and TRBJ2-1; 11 bases map to TRBD2. The CDR3 has 16 residues. V lost 6 bases to trimming and J lost 8 bases; unmatched junction nucleotides: 12. The germline V gene encodes CDR1 SGHTA and CDR2 FQGNSA.